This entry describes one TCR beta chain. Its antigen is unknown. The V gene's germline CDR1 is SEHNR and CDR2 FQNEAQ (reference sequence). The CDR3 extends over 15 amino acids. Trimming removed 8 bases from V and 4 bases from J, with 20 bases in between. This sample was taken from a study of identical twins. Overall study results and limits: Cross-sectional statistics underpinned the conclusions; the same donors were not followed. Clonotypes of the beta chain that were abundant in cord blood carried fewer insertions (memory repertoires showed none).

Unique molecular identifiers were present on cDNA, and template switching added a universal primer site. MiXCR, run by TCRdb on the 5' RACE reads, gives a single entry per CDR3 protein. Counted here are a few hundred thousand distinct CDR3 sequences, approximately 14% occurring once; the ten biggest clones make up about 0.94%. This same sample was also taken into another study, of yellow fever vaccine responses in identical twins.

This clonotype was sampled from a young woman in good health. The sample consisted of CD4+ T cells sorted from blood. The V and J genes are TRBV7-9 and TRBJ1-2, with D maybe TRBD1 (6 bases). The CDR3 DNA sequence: TGTGCCAGCGGACCCCCGGGGGGCCGGGGCTATGGCTACACCTTC. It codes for CASGPPGGRGYGYTF.